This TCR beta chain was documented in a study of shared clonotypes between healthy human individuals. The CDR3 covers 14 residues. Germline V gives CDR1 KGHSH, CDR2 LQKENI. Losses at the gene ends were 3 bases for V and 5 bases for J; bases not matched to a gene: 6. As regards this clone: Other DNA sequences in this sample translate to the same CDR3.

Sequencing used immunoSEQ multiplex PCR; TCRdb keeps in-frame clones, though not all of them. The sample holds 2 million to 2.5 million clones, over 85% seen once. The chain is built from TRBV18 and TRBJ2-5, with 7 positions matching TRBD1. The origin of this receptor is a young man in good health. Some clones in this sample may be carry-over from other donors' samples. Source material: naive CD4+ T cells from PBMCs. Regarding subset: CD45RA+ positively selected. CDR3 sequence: CASSPTGPGETQYF. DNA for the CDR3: TGTGCCAGCTCACCGACAGGGCCCGGGGAGACCCAGTACTTC.